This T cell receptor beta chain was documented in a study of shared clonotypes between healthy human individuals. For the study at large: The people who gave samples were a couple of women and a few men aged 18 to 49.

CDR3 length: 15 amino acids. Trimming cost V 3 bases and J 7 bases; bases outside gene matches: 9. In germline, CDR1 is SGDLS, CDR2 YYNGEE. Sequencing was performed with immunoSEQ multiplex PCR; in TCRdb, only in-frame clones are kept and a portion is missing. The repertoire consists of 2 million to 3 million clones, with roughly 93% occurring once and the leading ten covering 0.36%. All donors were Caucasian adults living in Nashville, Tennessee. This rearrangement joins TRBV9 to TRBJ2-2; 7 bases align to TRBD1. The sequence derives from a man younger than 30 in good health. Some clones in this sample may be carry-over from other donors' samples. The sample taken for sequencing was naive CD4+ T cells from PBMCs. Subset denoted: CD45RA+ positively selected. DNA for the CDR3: TGTGCCAGCAGCGATTGGGACAGCCAATACGGGGAGCTGTTTTTT. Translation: CASSDWDSQYGELFF.